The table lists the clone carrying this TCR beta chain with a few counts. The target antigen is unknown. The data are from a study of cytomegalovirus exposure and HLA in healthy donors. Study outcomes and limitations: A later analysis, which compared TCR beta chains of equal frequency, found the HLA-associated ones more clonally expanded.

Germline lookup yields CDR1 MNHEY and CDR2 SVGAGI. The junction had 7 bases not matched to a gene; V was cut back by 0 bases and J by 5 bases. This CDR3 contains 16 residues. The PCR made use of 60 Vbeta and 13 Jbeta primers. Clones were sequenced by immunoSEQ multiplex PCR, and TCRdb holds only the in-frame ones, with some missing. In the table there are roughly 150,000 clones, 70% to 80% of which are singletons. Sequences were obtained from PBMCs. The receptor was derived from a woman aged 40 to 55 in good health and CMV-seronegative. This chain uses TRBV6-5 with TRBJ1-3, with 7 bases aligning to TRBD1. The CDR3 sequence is CASSYSRTGGRNTIYF. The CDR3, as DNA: TGTGCCAGCAGTTACTCCCGGACAGGCGGGAGAAACACCATATATTTT.